This TCR beta chain was documented in a study of cytomegalovirus exposure and HLA in healthy donors. General study points: The authors confirmed in vitro that a few CMV-associated chains were specific for CMV antigens. In a later analysis, a missense DCLRE1C variant was linked to TCR beta V- and J-gene trimming.

Researchers ran the PCR with 60 Vbeta and 13 Jbeta primers. Profiling relied on immunoSEQ multiplex PCR, and the TCRdb table lists in-frame clones only, not all of them. The table records some 150,000 clones, around 81% of them present only once. Regarding this clone: Antigen specificity is unknown.

V was trimmed by 4 bases and J by 0 bases, leaving 10 bases between them. The germline V gene has CDR1 SQVTM and CDR2 ANQGSEA. The CDR3 length is 13 residues. V and J are TRBV29-1 and TRBJ2-7; weak D call: TRBD1 (5 bases). Specimen: PBMCs. The clonotype was recovered from a male donor in good health and CMV-seronegative. The CDR3 coding sequence is TGCAGCGTTGGATCAGGGCTCTCCTACGAGCAGTACTTC. It encodes CSVGSGLSYEQYF.